This is a list of T cell receptor beta chains from one sample in a study of cytomegalovirus exposure and HLA in healthy donors. TCRdb keeps only in-frame clones here, not all; method: immunoSEQ multiplex PCR. This repertoire shows approximately 160,000 clones, about 82% found once; its top ten account for 0.75% to 0.9%. What was sequenced was PBMCs. The receptor set was obtained from a woman younger than 30 in good health and CMV-seronegative. The CDR3 runs from the conserved cysteine through the conserved F or W. Each record gives: V gene, D gene, clone size, J gene, CDR3 protein, CDR3 DNA. D genes are given only for firm matches. Clone sizes are given selectively: once, few, many, or a class where the clone is expanded.

>TRBV6-5|TRBD1|.|TRBJ2-7
CASSSGTGGDEQYF
TGTGCCAGCAGTTCCGGGACAGGGGGAGACGAGCAGTACTTC
>TRBV2|TRBD2|few|TRBJ2-7
CASSLAGDGFYEQYF
TGTGCCAGCAGTCTAGCGGGAGATGGTTTCTACGAGCAGTACTTC
>TRBV4-2|TRBD1|.|TRBJ2-7
CASSQADRDEQYF
TGTGCCAGCAGCCAAGCGGACAGGGACGAGCAGTACTTC
>TRBV5-1|.|few|TRBJ1-1
CASSLAGFGTEAFF
TGCGCCAGCAGCTTGGCGGGATTTGGCACTGAAGCTTTCTTT
>TRBV7-9|.|.|TRBJ1-6
CSSNTGNSPLHF
TGTTCCAGCAACACAGGGAATTCACCCCTCCACTTT
>TRBV30|.|.|TRBJ2-7
CAWSPSQYGEQYF
TGTGCCTGGAGCCCGTCTCAATACGGCGAGCAGTACTTC
>TRBV5-6|.|.|TRBJ1-1
CASSLVGGPNTEAFF
TGTGCCAGCAGCTTGGTTGGAGGGCCGAACACTGAAGCTTTCTTT
>TRBV9|TRBD1|.|TRBJ2-7
CASSTGPGTGVNEQYF
TGTGCCAGCAGCACAGGCCCCGGGACAGGGGTTAACGAGCAGTACTTC
>TRBV11-2|TRBD2|.|TRBJ2-3
CASSSGSGGATQYF
TGTGCCAGCAGCTCCGGATCGGGGGGAGCTACGCAGTATTTT
>TRBV7-8|TRBD1|.|TRBJ1-1
CASSSGQGTMNTEAFF
TGTGCCAGCAGCTCAGGACAGGGAACCATGAACACTGAAGCTTTCTTT
>TRBV7-2|.|.|TRBJ2-3
CASSFRWRDTQYF
TGTGCCAGCAGCTTCCGATGGCGGGATACGCAGTATTTT
>TRBV4-2|TRBD1|.|TRBJ2-3
CASSQDQGALGADTQYF
TGTGCCAGCAGCCAAGATCAGGGGGCGTTGGGTGCAGATACGCAGTATTTT
>TRBV5-1|TRBD1|.|TRBJ2-2
CASSLRQGTGELFF
TGCGCCAGCAGCCTTCGACAGGGGACCGGGGAGCTGTTTTTT
>TRBV28|.|once|TRBJ2-7
CASSSHEEVGYEQYF
TGTGCCAGCAGCTCCCACGAGGAGGTTGGCTACGAGCAGTACTTC
>TRBV7-9|TRBD2|.|TRBJ2-3
CASSLVLAGGPDTQYF
TGTGCCAGCAGCTTAGTGCTAGCGGGAGGTCCAGATACGCAGTATTTT
>TRBV25-1|.|few|TRBJ2-2
CASRTSQGPTGELFF
TGTGCCAGCAGGACTTCACAGGGACCCACCGGGGAGCTGTTTTTT
>TRBV5-4|TRBD1|once|TRBJ2-2
CASSLTGGTGELFF
TGTGCCAGCAGCCTTACAGGGGGCACCGGGGAGCTGTTTTTT
>TRBV28|TRBD2|.|TRBJ2-1
CASRASRLGLAGWSYNEQFF
TGTGCCAGCAGAGCCTCCCGACTGGGACTAGCGGGATGGTCCTACAATGAGCAGTTCTTC
>TRBV6-1|TRBD1|.|TRBJ1-1
CASSDSRTGDTEAFF
TGTGCCAGCAGTGACTCCCGGACAGGTGACACTGAAGCTTTCTTT
>TRBV28|.|.|TRBJ1-6
CASSLIAGTSSYNSPLHF
TGTGCCAGCAGTTTAATCGCGGGGACGAGCTCCTATAATTCACCCCTCCACTTT
>TRBV6-5|TRBD2|.|TRBJ2-7
CASSLRTSGNSYEQYF
TGTGCCAGCAGTTTGAGGACTAGCGGAAACTCCTACGAGCAGTACTTC
>TRBV27|.|.|TRBJ1-2
CASSLSPLDYGYTF
TGTGCCAGCAGTTTATCACCTTTAGACTATGGCTACACCTTC
>TRBV29-1|.|.|TRBJ2-7
CSVAGVGSSYEQYF
TGCAGCGTGGCAGGGGTAGGGTCCTCCTACGAGCAGTACTTC
>TRBV21-1|.|.|TRBJ2-3
CASSEPGTSLTDTQYF
TGTGCCAGCAGCGAACCCGGGACTAGCTTGACAGATACGCAGTATTTT
>TRBV5-1|TRBD1|.|TRBJ1-3
CASSPQTGETSGNTIYF
TGCGCCAGCAGCCCCCAGACAGGGGAAACCTCTGGAAACACCATATATTTT
>TRBV10-3|.|.|TRBJ2-3
CACEGGAGEDTQYF
TGTGCCTGTGAAGGGGGGGCCGGAGAAGATACGCAGTATTTT